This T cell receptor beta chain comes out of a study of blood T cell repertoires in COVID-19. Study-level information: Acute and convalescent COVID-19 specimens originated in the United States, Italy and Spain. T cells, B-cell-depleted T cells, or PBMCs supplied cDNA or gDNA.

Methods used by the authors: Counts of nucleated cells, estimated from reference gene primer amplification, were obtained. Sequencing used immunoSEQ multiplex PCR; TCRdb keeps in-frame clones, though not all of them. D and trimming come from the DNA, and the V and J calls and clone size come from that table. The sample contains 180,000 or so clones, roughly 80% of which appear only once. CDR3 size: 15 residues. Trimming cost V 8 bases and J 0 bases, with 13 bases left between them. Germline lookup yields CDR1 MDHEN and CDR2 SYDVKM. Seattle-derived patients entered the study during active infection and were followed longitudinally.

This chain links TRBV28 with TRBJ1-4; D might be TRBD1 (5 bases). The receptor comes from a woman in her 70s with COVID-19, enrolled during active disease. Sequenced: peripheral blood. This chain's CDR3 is CASRGGGATNEKLFF. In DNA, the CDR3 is TGTGCCAGCCGTGGGGGGGGAGCAACTAATGAAAAACTGTTTTTT.